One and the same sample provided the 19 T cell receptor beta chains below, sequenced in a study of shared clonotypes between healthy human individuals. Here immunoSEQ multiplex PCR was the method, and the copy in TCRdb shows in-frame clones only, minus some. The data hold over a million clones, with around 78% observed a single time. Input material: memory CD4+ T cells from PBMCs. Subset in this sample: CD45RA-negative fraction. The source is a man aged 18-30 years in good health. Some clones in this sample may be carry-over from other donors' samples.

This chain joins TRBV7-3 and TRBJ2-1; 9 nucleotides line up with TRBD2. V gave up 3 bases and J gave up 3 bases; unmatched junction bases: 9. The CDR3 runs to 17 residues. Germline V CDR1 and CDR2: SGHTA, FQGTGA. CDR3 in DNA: TGTGCCAGCAGCTTCGACCCTCCGACTAGCGGCTACAATGAGCAGTTCTTC. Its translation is CASSFDPPTSGYNEQFF.

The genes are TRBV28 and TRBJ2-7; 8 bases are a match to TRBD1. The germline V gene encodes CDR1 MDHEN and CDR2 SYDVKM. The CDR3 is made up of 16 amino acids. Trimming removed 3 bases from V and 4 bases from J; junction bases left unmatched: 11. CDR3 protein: CASSFRFRTGIYEQYF. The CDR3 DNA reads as TGTGCCAGCAGTTTCCGGTTCCGGACAGGGATTTACGAGCAGTACTTC.

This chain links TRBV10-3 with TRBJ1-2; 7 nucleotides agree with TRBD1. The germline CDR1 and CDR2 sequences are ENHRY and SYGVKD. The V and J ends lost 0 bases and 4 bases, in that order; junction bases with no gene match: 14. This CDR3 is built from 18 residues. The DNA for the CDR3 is TGTGCCATCAGTGAGTCGAGGGCAGGGGGGCGCTCGGCCTATGGCTACACCTTC. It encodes CAISESRAGGRSAYGYTF.

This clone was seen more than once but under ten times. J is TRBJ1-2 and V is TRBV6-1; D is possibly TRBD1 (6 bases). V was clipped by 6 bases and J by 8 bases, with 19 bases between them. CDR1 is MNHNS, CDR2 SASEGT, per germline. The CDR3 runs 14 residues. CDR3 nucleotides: TGTGCCAGCAGCGTCAAACAGGGCCCCAGAGGCTACACCTTC. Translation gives CASSVKQGPRGYTF.

CDR3 amino acids: CASSLHPTSGGQNTQYF. The DNA of the CDR3 is TGTGCCAGCAGCTTACATCCGACTAGCGGCGGCCAAAATACGCAGTATTTT. The chain links TRBV7-3 to TRBJ2-3; 9 bases match TRBD2. This CDR3 is built from 17 residues. Trimming removed 2 bases from V and 7 bases from J; junction bases left unmatched: 13. Germline-derived CDR1 and CDR2 are SGHTA and FQGTGA.

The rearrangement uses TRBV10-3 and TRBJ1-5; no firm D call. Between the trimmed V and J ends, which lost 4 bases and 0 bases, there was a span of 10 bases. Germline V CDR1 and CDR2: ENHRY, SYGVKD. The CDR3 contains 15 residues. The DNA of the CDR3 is TGTGCCATCAGTGCTGGGCATAATAGCAATCAGCCCCAGCATTTT. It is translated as CAISAGHNSNQPQHF.

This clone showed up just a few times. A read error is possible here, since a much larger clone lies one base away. The CDR3 loop reads CASSYRGYGYTF. The CDR3 bases are TGTGCCAGCAGCTACAGGGGCTATGGCTACACCTTC. This chain connects TRBV7-2 to TRBJ1-2; 7 positions agree with TRBD1. The CDR3 covers 12 residues. Germline CDR1 SGHTA, CDR2 FQGNSA. V lost 4 bases, J lost 4 bases, and 0 bases stayed unmatched.

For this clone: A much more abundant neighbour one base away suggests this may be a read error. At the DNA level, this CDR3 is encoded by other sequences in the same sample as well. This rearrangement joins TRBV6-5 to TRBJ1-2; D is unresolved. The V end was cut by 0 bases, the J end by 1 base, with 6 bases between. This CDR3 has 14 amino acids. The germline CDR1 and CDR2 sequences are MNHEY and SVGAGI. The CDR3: CASSYSRDNYGYTF. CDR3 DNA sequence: TGTGCCAGCAGTTACTCGAGGGATAACTATGGCTACACCTTC.

CDR3 sequence (DNA): TGTGCCAGCAGCTCCTGGACGGACCACTATGGCTACACCTTC. It specifies CASSSWTDHYGYTF. The rearrangement links TRBV7-2 to TRBJ1-2, with D unclear. CDR1 is SGHTA and CDR2 is FQGNSA in the germline V gene. V lost 4 bases and J 3 bases, leaving 12 bases between the germline ends. The CDR3 consists of 14 residues.

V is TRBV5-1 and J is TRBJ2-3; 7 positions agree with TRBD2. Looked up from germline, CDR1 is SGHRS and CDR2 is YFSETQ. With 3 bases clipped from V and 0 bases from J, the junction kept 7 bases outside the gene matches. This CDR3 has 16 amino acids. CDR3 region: CASSSQGLTSTDTQYF. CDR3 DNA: TGCGCCAGCAGCTCGCAGGGACTAACTAGCACAGATACGCAGTATTTT.

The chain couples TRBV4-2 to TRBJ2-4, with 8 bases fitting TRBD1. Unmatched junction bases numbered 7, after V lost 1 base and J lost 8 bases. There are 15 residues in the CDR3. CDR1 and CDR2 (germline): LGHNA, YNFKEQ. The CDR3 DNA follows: TGTGCCAGCAGCCAAGTTGCAGGGGGCGCGGACATTCAGTACTTC. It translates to CASSQVAGGADIQYF.

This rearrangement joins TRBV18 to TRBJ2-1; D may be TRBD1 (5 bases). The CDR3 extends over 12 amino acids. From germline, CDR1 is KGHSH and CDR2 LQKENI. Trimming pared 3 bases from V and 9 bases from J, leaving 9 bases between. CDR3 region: CASSPQGVEQFF. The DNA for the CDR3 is TGTGCCAGCTCACCCCAGGGTGTTGAGCAGTTCTTC.

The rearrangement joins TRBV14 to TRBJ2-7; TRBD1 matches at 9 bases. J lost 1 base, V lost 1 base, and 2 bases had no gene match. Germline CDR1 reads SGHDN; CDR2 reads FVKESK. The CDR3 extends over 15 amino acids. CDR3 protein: CASSQGTGESYEQYF. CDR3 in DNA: TGTGCCAGCAGCCAAGGGACAGGGGAATCCTACGAGCAGTACTTC.

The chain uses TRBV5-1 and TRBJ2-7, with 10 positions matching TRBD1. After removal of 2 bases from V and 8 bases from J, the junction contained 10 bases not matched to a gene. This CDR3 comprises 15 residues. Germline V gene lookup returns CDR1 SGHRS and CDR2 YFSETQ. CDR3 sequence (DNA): TGCGCCAGCAGCTTAAACCGGGACAGGGGTGGTAAGCAGTACTTC. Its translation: CASSLNRDRGGKQYF.

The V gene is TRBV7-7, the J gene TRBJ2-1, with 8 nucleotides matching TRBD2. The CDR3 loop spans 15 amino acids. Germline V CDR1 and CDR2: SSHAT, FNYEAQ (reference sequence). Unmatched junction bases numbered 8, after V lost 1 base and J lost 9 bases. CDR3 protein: CASSLGAGGGGEQFF. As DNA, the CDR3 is TGTGCCAGCAGCTTAGGGGCGGGAGGAGGGGGTGAGCAGTTCTTC. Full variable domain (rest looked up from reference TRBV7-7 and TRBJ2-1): GAGVSQSPRYKVTKRGQDVTLRCDPISSHATLYWYQQALGQGPEFLTYFNYEAQPDKSGLPSDRFSAERPEGSISTLTIQRTEQRDSAMYRCASSLGAGGGGEQFFGPGTRLTVL.

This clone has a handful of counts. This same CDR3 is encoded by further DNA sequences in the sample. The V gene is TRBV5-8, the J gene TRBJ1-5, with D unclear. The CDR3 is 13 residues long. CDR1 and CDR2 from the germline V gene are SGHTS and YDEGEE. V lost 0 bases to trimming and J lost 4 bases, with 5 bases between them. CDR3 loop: CASSLGVNQPQHF. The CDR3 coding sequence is TGTGCCAGCAGCTTGGGGGTAAATCAGCCCCAGCATTTT.

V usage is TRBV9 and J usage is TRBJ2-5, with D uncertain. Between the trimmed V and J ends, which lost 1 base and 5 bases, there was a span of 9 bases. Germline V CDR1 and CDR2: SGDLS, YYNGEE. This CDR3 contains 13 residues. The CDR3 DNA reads TGTGCCAGCAGCGTACTGGCGGAGGAGACCCAGTACTTC. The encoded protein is CASSVLAEETQYF.

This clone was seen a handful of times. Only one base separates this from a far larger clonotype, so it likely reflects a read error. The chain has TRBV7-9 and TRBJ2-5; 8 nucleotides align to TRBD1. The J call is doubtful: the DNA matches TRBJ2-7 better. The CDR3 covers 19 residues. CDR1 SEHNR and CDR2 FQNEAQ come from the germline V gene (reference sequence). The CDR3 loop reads CASSLVVRTGGLGSYEQYF. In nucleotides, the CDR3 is TGTGCCAGCAGCTTAGTGGTGAGAACAGGGGGACTGGGGTCCTACGAGCAGTACTTC.

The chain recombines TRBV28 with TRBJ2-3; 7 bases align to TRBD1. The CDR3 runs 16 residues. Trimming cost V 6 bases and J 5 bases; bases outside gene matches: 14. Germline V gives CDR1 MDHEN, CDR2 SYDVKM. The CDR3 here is CASRISGRGRRDTQYF. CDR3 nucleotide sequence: TGTGCCAGCAGGATATCGGGTAGGGGGCGTAGAGATACGCAGTATTTT. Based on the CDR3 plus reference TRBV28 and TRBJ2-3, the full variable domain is DVKVTQSSRYLVKRTGEKVFLECVQDMDHENMFWYRQDPGLGLRLIYFSYDVKMKEKGDIPEGYSVSREKKERFSLILESASTNQTSMYLCASRISGRGRRDTQYFGPGTRLTVL.